This passage covers 28 T cell receptor beta chains from one sample sequenced in a study of cytomegalovirus exposure and HLA in healthy donors. The primer mix had 60 Vbeta and 13 Jbeta primers. Sequenced by immunoSEQ multiplex PCR; TCRdb stores in-frame clones only, minus some. The table records approximately 170,000 clones, 77% of them present only once. The material sequenced was PBMCs. Source of these receptors: a woman between 35 and 50 years old in good health and CMV-seropositive.

This chain joins TRBV7-7 and TRBJ2-5, with 7 bases fitting TRBD1. V lost 5 bases, J lost 5 bases, and 8 bases stayed unmatched. This CDR3 has 14 amino acids. CDR1 SSHAT and CDR2 FNYEAQ come from the germline V gene (reference sequence). CDR3 nucleotides: TGTGCCAGCAGCCCAAGGACAGGTCTGGAGACCCAGTACTTC. Translating gives CASSPRTGLETQYF.

The rearrangement joins TRBV7-9 to TRBJ2-7; a possible D gene is TRBD2 (5 bases). Trimming took off 3 bases at V and 7 bases at J, with 13 bases between the two ends. Germline V gives CDR1 SEHNR, CDR2 FQNEAQ (reference sequence). The CDR3 is 13 residues long. CDR3 sequence (DNA): TGTGCCAGCAGCTTCGCCAACGGCGGGGAGCAGTACTTC. This gives the protein CASSFANGGEQYF. Using reference TRBV7-9 and TRBJ2-7 for the parts outside the CDR3, the full variable domain is DTGVSQNPRHKITKRGQNVTFRCDPISEHNRLYWYRQTLGQGPEFLTYFQNEAQLEKSRLLSDRFSAERPKGSFSTLEIQRTEQGDSAMYLCASSFANGGEQYFGPGTRLTVT.

The rearrangement uses TRBV6-1 and TRBJ2-5; the match to TRBD2 covers 14 bases. CDR3 length: 21 amino acids. The germline CDR1 and CDR2 sequences are MNHNS and SASEGT. Germline trimming cut 1 base from V and 0 bases from J; bases unmatched to any gene: 13. CDR3: CASSEVTSGTSGGVYQETQYF. The CDR3 region has the DNA TGTGCCAGCAGTGAAGTTACTTCCGGGACTAGCGGGGGAGTGTACCAAGAGACCCAGTACTTC.

The chain joins TRBV6-5 to TRBJ1-1; no definite D call. In germline, CDR1 is MNHEY, CDR2 SVGAGI. This CDR3 contains 14 residues. Trimming took 7 bases from V and 1 from J, leaving 13 bases between them. CDR3 nucleotide sequence: TGTGCCAGCACGTCGGCGGGGAGGAACACTGAAGCTTTCTTT. Protein product: CASTSAGRNTEAFF.

This chain joins TRBV19 and TRBJ2-3; no clear D gene. From germline, CDR1 is LNHDA and CDR2 SQIVND (reference sequence). The CDR3 covers 14 residues. V lost 3 bases, J lost 0 bases, and 7 bases lay in between. The CDR3, as DNA: TGTGCCAGTAGTATTGGAGACAGCACAGATACGCAGTATTTT. This encodes CASSIGDSTDTQYF.

The V and J genes are TRBV4-2 and TRBJ1-3; D not resolved. This CDR3 spans 16 amino acids. Germline assignment: CDR1 LGHNA and CDR2 YNFKEQ. Between the trimmed V and J ends, which lost 1 base and 1 base, there was a span of 11 bases. The CDR3 reads CASSQGLRASGNTIYF. CDR3 coding DNA: TGTGCCAGCAGCCAAGGTCTACGCGCATCTGGAAACACCATATATTTT.

The V gene is TRBV28, the J gene TRBJ1-1; maybe TRBD1 (5 bases). This CDR3 has 16 residues. Germline values: CDR1 MDHEN, CDR2 SYDVKM. Trimming shortened V by 4 bases and J by 7 bases, and 22 bases separated the two germline ends. CDR3 in amino acids: CASSSLGQGIINEAFF. The CDR3 DNA reads as TGTGCCAGCAGTTCCCTAGGACAAGGTATAATTAATGAAGCTTTCTTT.

This chain connects TRBV7-9 to TRBJ1-1; TRBD1 matches 11 bases. This CDR3 region has 18 residues. The V segment lost 5 bases and the J segment 5 bases; nucleotides outside the gene matches: 16. CDR1 and CDR2 (germline): SEHNR, FQNEAQ (reference sequence). The CDR3 region is CASSPFRGQGALGTEAFF. DNA for the CDR3: TGTGCCAGCAGCCCCTTCCGAGGACAGGGGGCGCTGGGAACTGAAGCTTTCTTT.

The chain uses TRBV28 and TRBJ1-1, with D tentatively TRBD1 (5 bases). The CDR3 totals 14 residues. V gave up 7 bases and J gave up 2 bases, with 14 bases separating them. Germline V CDR1 and CDR2: MDHEN, SYDVKM. The CDR3 DNA reads TGTGCCAGCACCCGTGGGGGGGGTAACACTGAAGCTTTCTTT. This codes for CASTRGGGNTEAFF.

CDR3 sequence: CASSLRGRNSNYGYTF. The CDR3 DNA is TGTGCCAGCAGTTTAAGGGGCAGGAATTCTAACTATGGCTACACCTTC. V usage is TRBV28 and J usage is TRBJ1-2; D is possibly TRBD1 (5 bases). V was pared by 2 bases and J by 0 bases, with 13 bases between. This CDR3 has 16 amino acids. From germline, CDR1 is MDHEN and CDR2 SYDVKM.

The V gene is TRBV5-6, the J gene TRBJ1-2, with D possibly TRBD1 on 5 matching bases. Between the trimmed V and J ends, which lost 4 bases and 5 bases, there was a span of 18 bases. This CDR3 is built from 15 residues. Germline lookup yields CDR1 SGHDT and CDR2 YYEEEE. The CDR3, as DNA: TGTGCCAGCAGCCTAGGAGGGATGGGGGTTTATGGCTACACCTTC. This codes for CASSLGGMGVYGYTF.

The rearrangement uses TRBV21-1 and TRBJ2-1; no DNA check was done on the table's D call, TRBD1. TRBV21-1 is a recognized pseudogene. The CDR3 extends over 15 amino acids. The CDR3 DNA reads TGTGCCAGCAGCAAAGCCCGGGGCCAGGGGAATGAGCAGTTCTTC. This sequence encodes CASSKARGQGNEQFF.

This clone has a single count. The chain carries TRBV18 and TRBJ1-3, with a possible D match to TRBD1 (6 bases). Germline-derived CDR1 and CDR2 are KGHSH and LQKENI. V lost 5 bases and J 0 bases, leaving 11 bases between the germline ends. The CDR3 is made up of 15 amino acids. The CDR3 DNA sequence: TGTGCCAGCTCATTTGGACAGAGCTCTGGAAACACCATATATTTT. Translating it yields CASSFGQSSGNTIYF.

The chain carries TRBV5-1 and TRBJ2-7; 8 nucleotides align to TRBD1. The junction had 10 bases not matched to a gene; V was cut back by 4 bases and J by 7 bases. The CDR3 runs 14 residues. Germline CDR1 is SGHRS and CDR2 is YFSETQ. The CDR3 DNA follows: TGCGCCAGCAGCCCCCCCGGGACAGGTACTGAGCAGTACTTC. Encoded protein: CASSPPGTGTEQYF.

The J gene is TRBJ2-1, the V gene TRBV21-1; whether TRBD1, the table's D call, matches the DNA was not checked. TRBV21-1 is classified as a pseudogene. The CDR3 spans 13 residues. CDR3: CASTEGQDNEQFF. Here the CDR3 DNA reads TGTGCCAGCACCGAGGGACAGGACAATGAGCAGTTCTTC.

V is TRBV5-4 and J is TRBJ2-2, with TRBD1 matching 7 bases. This CDR3 region has 15 residues. CDR1 is SGHNT and CDR2 is YYREEE in the germline V gene (reference sequence). V lost 4 bases, J lost 4 bases, and 7 bases stayed unmatched. CDR3 in amino acids: CASSQDRFRTGELFF. In DNA form, the CDR3 reads TGTGCCAGCAGCCAGGACAGGTTCCGCACCGGGGAGCTGTTTTTT. The complete variable domain, with remaining parts taken from reference TRBV5-4 and TRBJ2-2, reads ETGVTQSPTHLIKTRGQQVTLRCSSQSGHNTVSWYQQALGQGPQFIFQYYREEENGRGNFPPRFSGLQFPNYSSELNVNALELDDSALYLCASSQDRFRTGELFFGEGSRLTVL.

The chain combines TRBV28 with TRBJ2-1; TRBD2 aligns across 8 bases. Germline values: CDR1 MDHEN, CDR2 SYDVKM. V lost 6 bases to trimming and J lost 0 bases; unmatched junction nucleotides: 7. The CDR3 has 16 amino acids. The CDR3: CASSAAGASSYNEQFF. The CDR3 DNA reads TGTGCCAGCAGCGCAGCGGGGGCTTCCTCCTACAATGAGCAGTTCTTC.

This clone has just a few counts. The chain couples TRBV29-1 to TRBJ2-7, with 7 bases that match TRBD1. The length of the CDR3 is 12 residues. Germline lookup yields CDR1 SQVTM and CDR2 ANQGSEA. V shed 3 bases, J shed 3 bases, and the junction held 2 bases outside the gene matches. The CDR3 spells CSVEDRIYEQYF. The DNA for the CDR3 is TGCAGCGTTGAGGACAGGATCTACGAGCAGTACTTC.

The chain has TRBV18 and TRBJ2-1; D not resolved. CDR3 length: 13 residues. V lost 3 bases and J 5 bases, leaving 8 bases between the germline ends. CDR1 is KGHSH and CDR2 is LQKENI in the germline V gene. CDR3 in amino acids: CASSPSTHNEQFF. The DNA of the CDR3 is TGTGCCAGCTCACCGTCTACCCACAATGAGCAGTTCTTC.

About this clone: The germline gene is not matched at one end of the junction; a read error may be the cause. The chain has TRBV6-4 and TRBJ2-2; 7 bases agree with TRBD2. Germline-derived CDR1 and CDR2 are MRHNA and SNTAGT. The CDR3 consists of 14 residues. In DNA form, the CDR3 reads TGTGCCAGCAGACTAGCGTTCGACACCGGGGAGCTGGTTTTT. It yields the protein CASRLAFDTGELVF.

This CDR3 is CASSAQGAGTYEQYF. As DNA, the CDR3 is TGTGCCAGCAGCGCCCAGGGGGCGGGAACCTACGAGCAGTACTTC. V usage is TRBV9 and J usage is TRBJ2-7; 8 bases are shared with TRBD1. Germline V gives CDR1 SGDLS, CDR2 YYNGEE. With V trimmed by 3 bases and J by 2 bases, 7 bases remained unmatched. This CDR3 has 15 amino acids.

DNA for the CDR3: TGTGCCAGCAGTTCTACAGGGGTAGGAAACACCATATATTTT. Amino acids: CASSSTGVGNTIYF. The chain joins TRBV28 to TRBJ1-3; 7 nucleotides line up with TRBD1. The trim removed 4 bases at V and 4 bases at J, leaving 4 bases unmatched. This CDR3 has 14 residues. Germline V gene data show CDR1 as MDHEN and CDR2 as SYDVKM.

This clone has only a few counts. This chain connects TRBV7-8 to TRBJ2-1, with no clear D. CDR3 size: 12 residues. The germline V gene encodes CDR1 SGHVS and CDR2 FQNEAQ. Trimming cost V 5 bases and J 9 bases, with 11 bases left between them. The CDR3 region has the DNA TGTGCCAGCAGCATGCTTGTTAGTGAGCAGTTCTTC. Its translation: CASSMLVSEQFF.

This chain joins TRBV5-1 and TRBJ2-2, with TRBD2 identical over 10 bases. Germline V gives CDR1 SGHRS, CDR2 YFSETQ. CDR3 length: 17 amino acids. V lost 0 bases to trimming and J lost 4 bases; unmatched junction nucleotides: 6. For the CDR3, the DNA is TGCGCCAGCAGCTTGGCCCTAGCGGGGGTGAGCACCGGGGAGCTGTTTTTT. Its protein product is CASSLALAGVSTGELFF.

This chain uses TRBV6-9 with TRBJ1-5; no firm D call. CDR1 is MNHGY and CDR2 is SVAAGI in the germline V gene. V gave up 8 bases and J gave up 0 bases, with 8 bases separating them. The CDR3 spans 13 residues. The CDR3 here is CASWGDSNQPQHF. CDR3 DNA: TGTGCCAGCTGGGGAGATAGCAATCAGCCCCAGCATTTT.

The rearrangement uses TRBV7-2 and TRBJ2-2; the D is unclear. CDR1 and CDR2 (germline): SGHTA, FQGNSA. V was cut by 1 base and J by 2 bases, with 11 bases left in between. CDR3 size: 16 residues. The CDR3 region has the DNA TGTGCCAGCAGCTTAGAGCGAGTCCCAAACACCGGGGAGCTGTTTTTT. This gives the protein CASSLERVPNTGELFF. Complete variable domain (other parts from reference TRBV7-2 and TRBJ2-2): GAGVSQSPSNKVTEKGKDVELRCDPISGHTALYWYRQSLGQGLEFLIYFQGNSAPDKSGLPSDRFSAERTGGSVSTLTIQRTQQEDSAVYLCASSLERVPNTGELFFGEGSRLTVL.

The sample holds a few counts of this clone. The genes are TRBV19 and TRBJ2-1; 8 bases line up with TRBD2. The junction had 11 bases not matched to a gene; V was cut back by 0 bases and J by 7 bases. The germline V gene encodes CDR1 LNHDA and CDR2 SQIVND (reference sequence). CDR3 length: 17 amino acids. The CDR3 spells CASSIDLQGPSGNEQFF. The DNA of the CDR3 is TGTGCCAGTAGTATAGATCTGCAGGGGCCTAGCGGGAATGAGCAGTTCTTC.

The chain is built from TRBV5-4 and TRBJ1-1, with D tentatively TRBD1 (6 bases). Trimming took 0 bases from V and 5 from J, leaving 8 bases between them. This CDR3 spans 13 amino acids. The germline V gene encodes CDR1 SGHNT and CDR2 YYREEE (reference sequence). DNA of the CDR3: TGTGCCAGCAGCTTGGACAGGGTGACTGAAGCTTTCTTT. Its protein is CASSLDRVTEAFF.